Listed below are T cell receptor beta chains from one sample, sequenced in a study of T cells after yellow fever vaccination. TCRdb reanalysed the 5' RACE reads using MiXCR and keeps one entry per CDR3 protein. The profile covers 200,000 to 250,000 distinct CDR3 sequences, with 6.9% appearing a single time and about 0.9% taken by the ten largest. Sequencing was performed on CD4+ T cells sorted from PBMCs, taken 15 days after the yellow fever booster vaccination. These receptors came from a man aged 30 to 39 who received the YFV17D yellow fever vaccine. CDR3s include the opening cysteine and the closing phenylalanine or tryptophan. The D gene is left open where the match is weak. Expanded clones are given a class, and other clones once, few, many or no size at all.

V gene	D gene	J gene	clone size	CDR3 DNA	CDR3 protein
TRBV4-1	TRBD1	TRBJ2-6	once	TGCGCCAGCAGCCAGGGACGGGACAGGCCTGGGGCCAACGTCCTGACTTTC	CASSQGRDRPGANVLTF
TRBV20-1	.	TRBJ1-2	many	TGCAGTGCTAGAGTCAGATTTGCTGGCTACACCTTC	CSARVRFAGYTF
TRBV20-1	.	TRBJ2-1	.	TGCAGTGCTAGAGACCCCCTCCGGGTGAGCTCCTACAATGAGCAGTTCTTC	CSARDPLRVSSYNEQFF
TRBV25-1	.	TRBJ2-1	many	TGTGCCAGCAGTGAGGAGAAAGGGTACAATGAGCAGTTCTTC	CASSEEKGYNEQFF
TRBV6-6	.	TRBJ2-5	many	TGTGCCAGCAGTTTATATGAGACCCAGTACTTC	CASSLYETQYF
TRBV2	TRBD1	TRBJ2-3	few	TGTGCCAGCAGTGATGGGAAGACAGGGTGGGCAGATACGCAGTATTTT	CASSDGKTGWADTQYF
TRBV3-1	.	TRBJ1-1	many	TGTGCCAGCAGCCAAAGAACAATGGGTTACGGAGCTTTCTTT	CASSQRTMGYGAFF
TRBV9	.	TRBJ2-7	few	TGTGCCAGCAGCGTAGACATGGGGATTGACACCACCTACGAGCAGTACTTC	CASSVDMGIDTTYEQYF
TRBV6-1	TRBD2	TRBJ2-3	.	TGTGCCAGCAACCCTCCAGCAGTCGGGGGAAAGAGCGGGAGAGATACGCAGTATTTT	CASNPPAVGGKSGRDTQYF
TRBV28	.	TRBJ1-2	.	TGTGCCATCCGAGGGTTACTCGTAGGCTACACCTTC	CAIRGLLVGYTF
TRBV2	TRBD1	TRBJ1-1	.	TGTGCCAGCAGTGACAGGGGGATGAACACTGAAGCTTTCTTT	CASSDRGMNTEAFF
TRBV5-1	TRBD1	TRBJ2-7	.	TGCGCCAGCAGCTTAAATTCCGGGACAGGGGGCATCTACGAGCAGTACTTC	CASSLNSGTGGIYEQYF
TRBV5-1	.	TRBJ2-3	few	TGCGCCAGCAGCCTCACGGCTAGCGAATACACAGATACGCAGTATTTT	CASSLTASEYTDTQYF
TRBV5-4	.	TRBJ2-3	.	TGTGCCAGCAGCTTGGTTTCAGCGGTCACAGATACGCAGTATTTT	CASSLVSAVTDTQYF
TRBV5-4	.	TRBJ2-5	.	TGTGCCAGCAGCTCTAACAGACTTCGGGACTCCCGGTGGGTGGAGACCCAGTACTTC	CASSSNRLRDSRWVETQYF
TRBV30	TRBD1	TRBJ2-7	few	TGTGCCTGGAGTCAGGGACAGCCCTACGAGCAGTACTTC	CAWSQGQPYEQYF
TRBV9	TRBD1	TRBJ1-1	many	TGTGCCAGCAGCGCAACCTCTACAGGGGGTACTGAAGCTTTCTTT	CASSATSTGGTEAFF
TRBV14	.	TRBJ1-3	.	TGTGCCAGCAGCCAAGCCGTCAACACCATATATTTT	CASSQAVNTIYF
TRBV6-1	.	TRBJ2-1	few	TGTGCCAGCTCCTGGCTAAGGAGCTCCTACAATGAGCAGTTCTTC	CASSWLRSSYNEQFF
TRBV18	.	TRBJ2-1	few	TGTGCCAGCTTTGGTAACTCCTACAATGAGCAGTTCTTC	CASFGNSYNEQFF
TRBV7-9	.	TRBJ2-1	.	TGTGCCCAAGGGGGGGGGTTCTACAATGAGCAGTTCTTC	CAQGGGFYNEQFF
TRBV12-3/TRBV12-4	.	TRBJ2-5	many	TGTGCCAGCAGTTTAGCTGGTTTATGGGGGAGGAAAGGAGAGACCCAGTACTTC	CASSLAGLWGRKGETQYF
TRBV5-1	TRBD1	TRBJ2-7	many	TGCGCCAGCAGCACCGGGACAGGGTACGAGCAGTACTTC	CASSTGTGYEQYF
TRBV20-1	.	TRBJ2-7	few	TGCAGTGCTAGCCAACGAGGCAGGGGCTACGAGCAGTACTTC	CSASQRGRGYEQYF